Each of the 15 T cell receptor beta chains below was sequenced from the same sample in a study of T-cell memory formation after mild COVID-19 (dated by TCRdb to about 2021). Libraries were prepared through 5' RACE. The reads were generated on an Illumina NovaSeq 6000. The public reads were reprocessed in TCRdb via fastp at Q25 and MiXCR, keeping in-frame beta chains. Identical CDR3 protein sequences are pooled into one entry, listed with their most common genes and DNA. The sample includes under 700,000 distinct CDR3 sequences, with approximately 20% observed a single time. Approximately 12% of the sample is taken by the ten largest. The material sequenced was PBMCs or a T cell subset sorted from them (not recorded which). These receptors all stem from an adult woman who had mild COVID-19 (a few samples of this study predate the infection). The sample titles of this study are shuffled in the database, so cell type and time point are left out; the donor was told from shared clones.

The chain couples TRBV12-3 or TRBV12-4 to TRBJ1-1, with D possibly matching TRBD1 (6 bases). This CDR3 contains 16 residues. V lost 2 bases and J lost 1, with 14 bases in between. CDR3 protein: CASSLQGHPTNTEAFF. CDR3 nucleotides: TGTGCCAGCAGTTTACAGGGACACCCAACGAACACTGAAGCTTTCTTT.

The rearrangement joins TRBV7-8 to TRBJ2-3; perhaps D is TRBD1 or TRBD2 (8 bases each). Germline V lookup: CDR1 SGHVS, CDR2 FQNEAQ. V dropped 4 bases and J dropped 5 bases, with 22 bases sitting between them. The CDR3 is 17 amino acids. CDR3 DNA sequence: TGTGCCAGCAGCTCTTACGGGAGGGGCAGGGGGCAAGATACGCAGTATTTT. This encodes CASSSYGRGRGQDTQYF.

This clonotype was detected only a few times. V is TRBV9 and J is TRBJ2-2; D tentatively reads TRBD1 or TRBD2 (5 bases each). CDR3 length: 14 amino acids. Per germline, CDR1 SGDLS and CDR2 YYNGEE. Deletions cut 2 bases from V and 6 bases from J, with 11 bases between. The CDR3 coding sequence is TGTGCCAGCAGCGTCTTGCAGGGAGCCGGGGAGCTGTTTTTT. Translating gives CASSVLQGAGELFF.

This rearrangement joins TRBV7-8 to TRBJ2-3; 9 nucleotides agree with TRBD2. V shed 1 base, J shed 8 bases, and the junction held 10 bases outside the gene matches. CDR3 size: 16 residues. Germline lookup yields CDR1 SGHVS and CDR2 FQNEAQ. CDR3 residues: CASSLGLAGEYSTQYF. The CDR3 region has the DNA TGTGCCAGCAGCTTAGGGTTAGCGGGAGAGTACAGTACGCAGTATTTT.

The chain is built from TRBV7-2 and TRBJ2-1; 8 nucleotides align to TRBD2. V gave up 2 bases and J gave up 8 bases; unmatched junction bases: 26. CDR1 is SGHTA, CDR2 FQGNSA, per germline. The length of the CDR3 is 21 residues. The CDR3 DNA reads as TGTGCCAGCAGCTTATCCCTTGGAGCTAGCGGGTGGGGGGATTATAGGTATGAGCAGTTCTTC. This encodes CASSLSLGASGWGDYRYEQFF.

The gene calls are TRBV6-1 and TRBJ2-7, with a tentative D call TRBD1 (5 bases). Between the trimmed V and J ends, which lost 6 bases and 1 base, there was a span of 16 bases. The germline V gene has CDR1 MNHNS and CDR2 SASEGT. This CDR3 region has 15 residues. CDR3 protein: CASSREWQGSYEQYF. For the CDR3, the DNA is TGTGCCAGCAGCCGAGAATGGCAGGGATCCTACGAGCAGTACTTC.

The chain links TRBV7-2 to TRBJ2-5; D unresolved. The germline V gene encodes CDR1 SGHTA and CDR2 FQGNSA. The germline V and J ends were trimmed by 2 bases and 5 bases, with 15 bases remaining between them. This CDR3 is 15 amino acids long. Written as DNA, the CDR3 is TGTGCCAGCAGCTTATTGTCCGTGGGTGGGGAGACCCAGTACTTC. Protein: CASSLLSVGGETQYF. The complete variable domain, with remaining parts taken from reference TRBV7-2 and TRBJ2-5, reads GAGVSQSPSNKVTEKGKDVELRCDPISGHTALYWYRQSLGQGLEFLIYFQGNSAPDKSGLPSDRFSAERTGGSVSTLTIQRTQQEDSAVYLCASSLLSVGGETQYFGPGTRLLVL.

This clonotype has a handful of counts. The V call is TRBV15, the J call TRBJ2-7; weak D call: TRBD1 (5 bases). Germline lookup yields CDR1 LNHNV and CDR2 YYDKDF (reference sequence). The ends were cut back, 0 bases at V and 9 bases at J, with 18 bases in the middle. The CDR3 is made up of 15 amino acids. Written as DNA, the CDR3 is TGTGCCACCAGCAGAGATTGGGGCAGGGTTAGTCGGCAGTACTTC. It is translated as CATSRDWGRVSRQYF.

J is TRBJ1-2 and V is TRBV7-9; the match to TRBD1 covers 8 bases. This CDR3 contains 15 residues. V shed 5 bases, J shed 3 bases, and the junction held 8 bases outside the gene matches. Germline values: CDR1 SEHNR, CDR2 FQNEAQ (reference sequence). The CDR3 sequence is CASSPPGQAHYGYTF. The DNA for the CDR3 is TGTGCCAGCAGCCCCCCGGGACAGGCCCACTATGGCTACACCTTC.

The chain is built from TRBV20-1 and TRBJ2-1; D ambiguous. There are 14 residues in the CDR3. Germline CDR1 DFQATT, CDR2 SNEGSKA (reference sequence). Trimming left V 5 bases short and J 5 bases short, with 16 bases between. This CDR3 reads CSAGLLSQDNEQFF. The CDR3 nucleotides are TGCAGTGCTGGCTTATTATCGCAGGACAATGAGCAGTTCTTC.

The chain combines TRBV14 with TRBJ2-1; 7 nucleotides line up with TRBD2. The J segment lost 8 bases and the V segment lost 3 bases, leaving 7 bases of the junction unmatched. CDR1 is SGHDN, CDR2 FVKESK, per germline. The CDR3 spans 14 residues. The CDR3 protein is CASSHGRLVYEQFF. The CDR3 DNA follows: TGTGCCAGCAGCCACGGGAGGCTAGTATATGAGCAGTTCTTC.

The rearrangement joins TRBV7-9 to TRBJ1-2, with TRBD1 matching 9 bases. CDR3 length: 18 residues. J was trimmed by 3 bases and V by 4 bases; bases with no gene match: 15. Germline V gene data show CDR1 as SEHNR and CDR2 as FQNEAQ (reference sequence). The CDR3 here is CASSSTDRQGVRDYGYTF. CDR3 sequence (DNA): TGTGCCAGCAGCTCCACGGACCGACAGGGGGTGCGTGACTATGGCTACACCTTC.

The chain carries TRBV4-3 and TRBJ2-1, with 8 bases that match TRBD2. Unmatched junction bases numbered 4, after V lost 4 bases and J lost 2 bases. CDR1 is LGHNA, CDR2 YSLEER, per germline. This CDR3 has 15 amino acids. The CDR3 DNA follows: TGCGCCAGCAGCCGAGTAGCGGGGACCTACAATGAGCAGTTCTTC. Translating gives CASSRVAGTYNEQFF.

This clonotype was seen a handful of times. This chain uses TRBV6-5 with TRBJ2-6; the D is unclear. Germline lookup yields CDR1 MNHEY and CDR2 SVGAGI. V gave up 6 bases and J gave up 1 base, with 10 bases separating them. CDR3 length: 15 residues. CDR3 nucleotides: TGTGCCAGCAGCCCCGTGCCATCTGGGGCCAACGTCCTGACTTTC. Residues: CASSPVPSGANVLTF.

The gene calls are TRBV7-3 and TRBJ2-7; TRBD2 agrees at 9 bases. Germline trimming cut 5 bases from V and 3 bases from J; bases unmatched to any gene: 14. The CDR3 spans 17 residues. Germline lookup yields CDR1 SGHTA and CDR2 FQGTGA. CDR3 residues: CASSGSYLAGRHYEQYF. In nucleotides, the CDR3 is TGTGCCAGCAGCGGATCCTACCTAGCGGGGAGACACTACGAGCAGTACTTC.